This T cell receptor beta chain was sequenced for a study of blood T cell repertoires in COVID-19. Study-level background: Samples of COVID-19 (acute and convalescent) were obtained from the United States, Italy and Spain.

Under the authors' procedure: Reference gene primer amplification in the assay estimated nucleated cell counts. Sequencing used immunoSEQ multiplex PCR; TCRdb keeps in-frame clones, though not all of them. That table is the source of V, J and clone size, and D and trimming were worked out from the DNA. The sample yields roughly 40,000 clones, roughly 90% seen once. A note on this clone: A read error may produce the germline difference seen at one junction end.

Material for sequencing was peripheral blood. The clonotype comes from a man in his 70s with acute or convalescent COVID-19.

DNA of the CDR3: TGTGCCAGCAGTGTAGTACTAGCGAGCACCAGGGAGCTGTTTTTT. It yields the protein CASSVVLASTRELFF. The V and J genes are TRBV7-2 and TRBJ2-2, with 7 bases aligning to TRBD2. CDR1 SGHTA and CDR2 FQGNSA come from the germline V gene. This CDR3 comprises 15 residues.